The 24 T cell receptor beta chains listed next were all sequenced from one sample in a study of shared clonotypes between healthy human individuals (dated by TCRdb to the early 2020s). Library preparation was by the immunoSEQ multiplex PCR assay. In its TCRdb copy, this immuneACCESS table keeps in-frame sequences only and misses some clones. Where compared with another copy, unresolved V genes explain less than half of these, and the others have no known cause. The sample data list 2,500,000 or so clones, and over 85% of these were observed just once. The ten largest clones capture over 0.12% of the sample. The source material was naive CD4+ T cells sorted from blood. The meaning of the sample's cell subset or site label: CD45RA+ positively selected. These receptors all stem from a man between 18 and 35 years old in good health.

The chain has TRBV18 and TRBJ1-1, with D perhaps TRBD1 (6 bases). The ends were cut back, 2 bases at V and 1 base at J, with 11 bases in the middle. This CDR3 spans 15 amino acids. Germline values: CDR1 KGHSH, CDR2 LQKENI. The CDR3 bases are TGTGCCAGCTCACCAATACAGGGACAGAACACTGAAGCTTTCTTT. Its protein is CASSPIQGQNTEAFF.

DNA for the CDR3: TGTGCCAGCAGCCTAGGGACAGCCACTGAAGCTTTCTTT. Protein: CASSLGTATEAFF. The J gene is TRBJ1-1, the V gene TRBV11-1; 7 nucleotides match TRBD1. CDR3 length: 13 residues. Germline V gene sequence: CDR1 SGHAT, CDR2 FQDESV (reference sequence). The V segment lost 5 bases and the J segment 4 bases; nucleotides outside the gene matches: 4.

About this clone: Different DNA sequences within this sample yield the same CDR3. The chain carries TRBV5-1 and TRBJ2-1; 12 nucleotides match TRBD2. CDR3 length: 15 amino acids. Germline CDR1 is SGHRS and CDR2 is YFSETQ. The V gene end was trimmed by 1 base and the J gene end by 8 bases; junction bases not matched to a gene: 4. CDR3 bases: TGCGCCAGCAGCTTGCGTCCTAGCGGGGGGGATGAGCAGTTCTTC. As protein: CASSLRPSGGDEQFF.

J is TRBJ2-5 and V is TRBV5-8; the D gene could be TRBD1 or TRBD2 (5 bases each). Germline V gives CDR1 SGHTS, CDR2 YDEGEE. This CDR3 region has 15 residues. Trimming shortened V by 2 bases and J by 2 bases, and 13 bases separated the two germline ends. The CDR3 spells CASSFGGIRQETQYF. The CDR3 region has the DNA TGTGCCAGCAGCTTTGGGGGAATCCGACAAGAGACCCAGTACTTC.

V gene TRBV6-1 combines with J gene TRBJ2-7; D is ambiguous. The germline gives CDR1 MNHNS, CDR2 SASEGT. The germline V and J ends were trimmed by 10 bases and 2 bases, with 12 bases remaining between them. The CDR3 totals 12 residues. The DNA for the CDR3 is TGTGCCACCACGGGCCAAACCTACGAGCAGTACTTC. Amino acids: CATTGQTYEQYF.

This clone has just one count. The chain joins TRBV5-1 to TRBJ2-5, with 9 nucleotides matching TRBD1. Germline CDR1 SGHRS, CDR2 YFSETQ. V gave up 4 bases and J gave up 5 bases; unmatched junction bases: 15. The CDR3 has 17 amino acids. The CDR3 region is CASSKNSGTGWGETQYF. CDR3 coding DNA: TGCGCCAGCAGCAAAAACTCCGGGACAGGGTGGGGGGAGACCCAGTACTTC.

The chain recombines TRBV28 with TRBJ1-2; D not resolved. This CDR3 is built from 15 residues. V was cut by 5 bases and J by 6 bases, with 19 bases left in between. Germline assignment: CDR1 MDHEN and CDR2 SYDVKM. The CDR3, as DNA: TGTGCCAGCAGTACCCCCCGTTGGGGTACTGATGGCTACACCTTC. Protein sequence: CASSTPRWGTDGYTF.

The chain uses TRBV19 and TRBJ2-7; 9 positions match TRBD1. V was pared by 6 bases and J by 6 bases, with 6 bases of the junction left unmatched. This CDR3 has 13 amino acids. Germline-derived CDR1 and CDR2 are LNHDA and SQIVND (reference sequence). DNA of the CDR3: TGTGCCAGTAGGGACAGGGGTACCAGCGAGCAGTACTTC. It translates to CASRDRGTSEQYF.

Concerning this clone itself: Different DNA sequences within this sample yield the same CDR3. This chain joins TRBV9 and TRBJ2-2; tentatively, D is TRBD2 (6 bases). CDR1 and CDR2 (germline): SGDLS, YYNGEE. Trimming stripped 0 bases from V and 5 bases from J, with 11 bases between. The CDR3 covers 15 residues. CDR3 bases: TGTGCCAGCAGCGTAGGAGGGGCGGGGACCGGGGAGCTGTTTTTT. Amino acid sequence: CASSVGGAGTGELFF.

The rearrangement uses TRBV29-1 and TRBJ1-2; 10 bases line up with TRBD1. CDR3 length: 14 residues. Germline CDR1 is SQVTM and CDR2 is ANQGSEA. Trimming took 3 bases from V and 4 from J; bases not matched to a gene: 5. CDR3 amino acids: CSVDRQGAIYGYTF. The CDR3 nucleotides are TGCAGCGTTGATCGACAGGGGGCGATCTATGGCTACACCTTC.

The chain uses TRBV2 and TRBJ2-3; 10 bases map to TRBD2. The length of the CDR3 is 13 residues. V trimming: 7 bases; J trimming: 4 bases; junction bases outside the gene matches: 2. CDR1 and CDR2 (germline): SNHLY, FYNNEI. CDR3 sequence (DNA): TGTGCCAGCAACCTAGCGGGGGCAGATACGCAGTATTTT. Amino acids: CASNLAGADTQYF.

The chain has TRBV5-4 and TRBJ2-2; possible D gene TRBD2, 6 bases. CDR3 size: 15 residues. Germline lookup yields CDR1 SGHNT and CDR2 YYREEE (reference sequence). V lost 0 bases, J lost 9 bases, and 15 bases lay in between. For the CDR3, the DNA is TGTGCCAGCAGCTTGGGTGCTAGCGTCTCCCGGGAGCTGTTTTTT. Translation: CASSLGASVSRELFF.

V is TRBV18 and J is TRBJ1-6; 11 nucleotides align to TRBD1. The length of the CDR3 is 16 residues. CDR1 KGHSH and CDR2 LQKENI come from the germline V gene. V shed 4 bases, J shed 8 bases, and the junction held 7 bases outside the gene matches. Written as DNA, the CDR3 is TGTGCCAGCTCACTAGGACAGGGGGCATGGGATTCACCCCTCCACTTT. Protein: CASSLGQGAWDSPLHF.

As for this clone: This sample includes further DNA sequences coding for the same CDR3. The chain employs TRBV5-1 and TRBJ2-3; D not certain. The germline CDR1 and CDR2 sequences are SGHRS and YFSETQ. This CDR3 has 14 amino acids. V lost 0 bases to trimming and J lost 2 bases, with 7 bases between them. The CDR3 spells CASSLGDTTDTQYF. In DNA form, the CDR3 reads TGCGCCAGCAGCTTGGGGGATACCACAGATACGCAGTATTTT.

The chain has TRBV6-1 and TRBJ2-1; maybe TRBD2 (5 bases). CDR3 size: 18 residues. V lost 2 bases and J 0 bases, leaving 17 bases between the germline ends. Germline V lookup: CDR1 MNHNS, CDR2 SASEGT. CDR3 sequence: CASSEQPAGTISYNEQFF. The DNA of the CDR3 is TGTGCCAGCAGTGAACAACCGGCGGGTACCATCTCCTACAATGAGCAGTTCTTC.

The chain carries TRBV15 and TRBJ1-1; 8 bases match TRBD1. V gave up 3 bases and J gave up 4 bases; unmatched junction bases: 13. The germline V gene has CDR1 LNHNV and CDR2 YYDKDF (reference sequence). The CDR3 runs to 17 residues. CDR3 nucleotide sequence: TGTGCCACCAGCAGGGATTGGCCAGGGGGCTGGGGCACTGAAGCTTTCTTT. It codes for CATSRDWPGGWGTEAFF.

This chain links TRBV6-4 with TRBJ1-5; TRBD1 is a possible D gene (5 bases). Trimming stripped 6 bases from V and 7 bases from J, with 19 bases between. CDR3 length equals 15 residues. Per the germline V gene, CDR1 is MRHNA and CDR2 is SNTAGT. The CDR3 nucleotides are TGTGCCAGCAGCGAGACATCAGGGATGGGGCAGCCCCAGCATTTT. Translating gives CASSETSGMGQPQHF.

CDR3 bases: TGTGCCAGCAGGAACGTGAGGGTTGGACAGGGAAATCAGCCCCAGCATTTT. Encoded protein: CASRNVRVGQGNQPQHF. The V call is TRBV28, the J call TRBJ1-5, with 8 bases identical to TRBD1. This CDR3 is built from 17 residues. Germline assignment: CDR1 MDHEN and CDR2 SYDVKM. V gave up 6 bases and J gave up 4 bases; unmatched junction bases: 14.

The chain is built from TRBV27 and TRBJ1-6, with TRBD1 identical over 7 bases. Germline CDR1 MNHEY, CDR2 SMNVEV (reference sequence). With V trimmed by 3 bases and J by 7 bases, 15 bases remained unmatched. The CDR3 totals 18 residues. CDR3 protein: CASSFLRPLGQENSPLHF. The CDR3 region has the DNA TGTGCCAGCAGTTTCCTACGGCCTCTCGGACAGGAAAATTCACCCCTCCACTTT.

This clone came up a few times. This chain uses TRBV20-1 with TRBJ1-1; no definite D call. The CDR3 covers 11 residues. The V gene's germline CDR1 is DFQATT and CDR2 SNEGSKA (reference sequence). Trimming took 4 bases from V and 1 from J, leaving 4 bases between them. The chain's CDR3 is CSATWNTEAFF. DNA for the CDR3: TGCAGTGCTACTTGGAACACTGAAGCTTTCTTT.

The chain combines TRBV28 with TRBJ2-5, with TRBD1 matching over 9 bases. CDR1 and CDR2 (germline): MDHEN, SYDVKM. The CDR3 covers 12 residues. V lost 5 bases, J lost 11 bases, and 6 bases stayed unmatched. The CDR3 spells CASSRDRVVQYF. The CDR3 DNA is TGTGCCAGCAGTCGGGACAGGGTTGTGCAGTACTTC.

V gene TRBV27 combines with J gene TRBJ1-2; 8 positions agree with TRBD1. Trimming cost V 0 bases and J 8 bases; bases outside gene matches: 5. CDR3 length: 14 residues. Germline V gives CDR1 MNHEY, CDR2 SMNVEV (reference sequence). This CDR3 reads CASSLSPGGPGYTF. CDR3 DNA: TGTGCCAGCAGTTTATCCCCAGGGGGCCCGGGCTACACCTTC.

The sample holds one count of this clone. V and J are TRBV28 and TRBJ2-7; D is undetermined. V lost 5 bases and J lost 4, with 6 bases in between. This CDR3 is built from 11 residues. Germline values: CDR1 MDHEN, CDR2 SYDVKM. The CDR3 loop reads CASSIDYEQYF. The CDR3, as DNA: TGTGCCAGCAGTATTGATTACGAGCAGTACTTC. The complete variable domain, with remaining parts taken from reference TRBV28 and TRBJ2-7, reads DVKVTQSSRYLVKRTGEKVFLECVQDMDHENMFWYRQDPGLGLRLIYFSYDVKMKEKGDIPEGYSVSREKKERFSLILESASTNQTSMYLCASSIDYEQYFGPGTRLTVT.

The J gene is TRBJ2-1, the V gene TRBV29-1, with 11 bases that match TRBD2. V lost 4 bases to trimming and J lost 10 bases; unmatched junction nucleotides: 3. CDR3 length: 12 amino acids. The V gene's germline CDR1 is SQVTM and CDR2 ANQGSEA. The CDR3 nucleotides are TGCAGCGTTGGTCCTAGCGGGGGGGAGCAGTTCTTC. Its translation is CSVGPSGGEQFF.